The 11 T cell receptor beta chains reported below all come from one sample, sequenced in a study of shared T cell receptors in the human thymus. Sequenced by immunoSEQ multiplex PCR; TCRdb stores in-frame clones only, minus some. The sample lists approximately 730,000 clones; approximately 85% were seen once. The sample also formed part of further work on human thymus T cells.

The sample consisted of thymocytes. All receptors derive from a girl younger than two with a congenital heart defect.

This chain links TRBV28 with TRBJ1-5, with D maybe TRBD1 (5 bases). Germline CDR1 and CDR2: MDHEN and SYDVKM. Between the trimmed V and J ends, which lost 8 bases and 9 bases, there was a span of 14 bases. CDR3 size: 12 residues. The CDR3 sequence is CASDSGVWPQHF. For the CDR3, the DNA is TGTGCCAGCGACAGTGGGGTTTGGCCCCAGCATTTT.

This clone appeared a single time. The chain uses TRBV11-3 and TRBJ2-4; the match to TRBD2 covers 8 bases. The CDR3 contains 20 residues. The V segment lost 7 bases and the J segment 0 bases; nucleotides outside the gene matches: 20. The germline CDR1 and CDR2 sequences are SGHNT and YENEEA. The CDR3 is CASTWVWGRGDALAKNIQYF. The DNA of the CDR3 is TGTGCCAGCACCTGGGTTTGGGGGCGGGGGGATGCTTTAGCCAAAAACATTCAGTACTTC.

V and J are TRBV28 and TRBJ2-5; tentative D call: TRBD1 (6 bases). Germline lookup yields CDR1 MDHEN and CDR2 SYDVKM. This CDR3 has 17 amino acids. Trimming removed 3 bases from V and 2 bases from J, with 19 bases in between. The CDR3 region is CASSFSAGASIQETQYF. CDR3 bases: TGTGCCAGCAGTTTCAGCGCAGGGGCTTCTATACAAGAGACCCAGTACTTC.

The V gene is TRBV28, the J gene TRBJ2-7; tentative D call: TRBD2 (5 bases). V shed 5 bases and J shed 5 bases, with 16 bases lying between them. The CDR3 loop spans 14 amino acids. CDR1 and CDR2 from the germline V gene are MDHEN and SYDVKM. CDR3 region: CASSAVGLPHEQYF. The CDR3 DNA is TGTGCCAGCAGTGCAGTCGGACTCCCCCACGAGCAGTACTTC.

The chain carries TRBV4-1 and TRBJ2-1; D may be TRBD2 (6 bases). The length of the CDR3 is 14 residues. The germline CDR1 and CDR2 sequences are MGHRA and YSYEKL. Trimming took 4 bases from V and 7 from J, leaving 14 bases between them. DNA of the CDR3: TGCGCCAGCAGCCCTTCCCATGGGGGGAATGAGCAGTTCTTC. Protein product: CASSPSHGGNEQFF.

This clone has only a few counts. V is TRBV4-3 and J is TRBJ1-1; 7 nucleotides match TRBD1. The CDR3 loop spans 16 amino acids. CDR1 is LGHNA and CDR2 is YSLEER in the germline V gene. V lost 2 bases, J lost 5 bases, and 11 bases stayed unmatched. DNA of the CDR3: TGCGCCAGCAGCCAAACCATAGACAGGGTGGGGACTGAAGCTTTCTTT. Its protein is CASSQTIDRVGTEAFF.

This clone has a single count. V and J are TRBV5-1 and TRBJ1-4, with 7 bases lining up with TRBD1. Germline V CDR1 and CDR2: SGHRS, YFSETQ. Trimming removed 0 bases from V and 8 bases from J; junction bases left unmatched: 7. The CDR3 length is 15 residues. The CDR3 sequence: CASSLATGRDEKLFF. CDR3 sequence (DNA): TGCGCCAGCAGCTTGGCGACAGGGCGTGACGAAAAACTGTTTTTT. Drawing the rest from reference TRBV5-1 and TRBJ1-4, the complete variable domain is KAGVTQTPRYLIKTRGQQVTLSCSPISGHRSVSWYQQTPGQGLQFLFEYFSETQRNKGNFPGRFSGRQFSNSRSEMNVSTLELGDSALYLCASSLATGRDEKLFFGSGTQLSVL.

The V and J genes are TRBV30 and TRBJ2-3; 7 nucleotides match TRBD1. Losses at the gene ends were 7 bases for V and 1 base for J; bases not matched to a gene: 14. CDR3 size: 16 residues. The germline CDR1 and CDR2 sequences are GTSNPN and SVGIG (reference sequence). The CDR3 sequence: CALGVKGANCTDTQYF. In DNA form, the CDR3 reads TGTGCCTTGGGAGTCAAGGGGGCTAACTGCACAGATACGCAGTATTTT. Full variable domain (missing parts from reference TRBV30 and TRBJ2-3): SQTIHQWPATLVQPVGSPLSLECTVEGTSNPNLYWYRQAAGRGLQLLFYSVGIGQISSEVPQNLSASRPQDRQFILSSKKLLLSDSGFYLCALGVKGANCTDTQYFGPGTRLTVL.

CDR3 coding DNA: TGTGCCAGCAGTTCGCAGGGTCTACAGGGGGAAGTGGGGATGAACACTGAAGCTTTCTTT. The encoded protein is CASSSQGLQGEVGMNTEAFF. V usage is TRBV27 and J usage is TRBJ1-1; 8 nucleotides match TRBD1. Germline trimming cut 4 bases from V and 0 bases from J; bases unmatched to any gene: 19. There are 20 residues in the CDR3. Germline loops: CDR1 MNHEY, CDR2 SMNVEV (reference sequence).

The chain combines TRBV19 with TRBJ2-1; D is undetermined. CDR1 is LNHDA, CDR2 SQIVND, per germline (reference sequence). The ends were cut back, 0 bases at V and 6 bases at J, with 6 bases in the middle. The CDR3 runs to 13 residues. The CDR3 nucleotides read TGTGCCAGTAGTATAGAATCCCGCAATGAGCAGTTCTTC. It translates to CASSIESRNEQFF.

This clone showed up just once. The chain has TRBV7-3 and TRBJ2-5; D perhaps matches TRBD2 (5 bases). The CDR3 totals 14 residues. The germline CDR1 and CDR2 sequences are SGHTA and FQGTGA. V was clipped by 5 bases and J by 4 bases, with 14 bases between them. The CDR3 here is CASSPDRGRETQYF. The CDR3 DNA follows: TGTGCCAGCAGCCCCGACCGGGGTCGAGAGACCCAGTACTTC.